The sequence of this T cell receptor (beta chain) was determined in a study of T cells in Graves' hyperthyroidism and ophthalmopathy. Study background: Peripheral blood was collected at initial diagnosis, before any treatment.

There were TCR beta CDR3 regions amplified from RNA transcripts. HTBI primers were the set used in a first-round RT-PCR of the TCR CDR3. TCRdb re-called the multiplex PCR reads with MiXCR, one entry per CDR3 protein. The data contain about 380,000 distinct CDR3 sequences, under 20% of them seen just once; the ten biggest clones take up about 38%. Study-wide results and caveats: Progression to ophthalmopathy was predicted a median of roughly 6.5 months early.

Per the germline V gene, CDR1 is LNHNV and CDR2 is YYDKDF (reference sequence). V was trimmed by 4 bases and J by 4 bases, leaving 14 bases between them. The CDR3 has 15 residues. As regards this clonotype: Its antigen is still unknown.

The chain combines TRBV15 with TRBJ2-1; D is possibly TRBD1 or TRBD2 (5 bases each). The clonotype originates from a young man with Graves' ophthalmopathy. Sequenced: blood. The CDR3 nucleotides read TGTGCCACCAGCACCGGGACGTCGGAGTACAATGAGCAGTTCTTC. It encodes CATSTGTSEYNEQFF.